This T cell receptor beta chain stems from a study of glioma-infiltrating T cells after dendritic cell vaccination (dated by TCRdb to the mid-2010s). Turning to the overall study: Of the roughly 15 glioblastoma patients in the cohort, all drawn from Phase I and II dendritic cell vaccination trials, 9 were newly diagnosed and 6 had recurrent disease. Patients received autologous tumor lysate-pulsed dendritic cell vaccination between about 2003 and 2012. Each patient got three intradermal injections of the dendritic cell vaccine, spaced at biweekly intervals, in the arm below the axilla. In glioblastoma patients vaccinated with dendritic cells, deep sequencing of TCR beta CDR3 regions served to measure tumor-infiltrating lymphocyte content and to compare repertoires between tumor and blood. The vaccine was prepared from monocyte-derived dendritic cells that were cultured for seven to eight days with IL-4 and GM-CSF and then pulsed overnight with autologous tumor lysate. TCR sequencing metrics, including TIL content and tumor-blood repertoire overlap, were correlated with survival after dendritic cell vaccination. Results and caveats for the whole study, not just this receptor: The cohort was small and heterogeneous, with few patients having full blood and tumor sets and even fewer initial-recurrent tumor pairs. No direct relationship between TCR clonality and survival was found, suggesting that a diverse polyclonal response may matter. Higher estimated pretreatment TIL content predicted longer time to progression and overall survival after dendritic cell vaccination. The three-group TCR overlap response model was described as speculative and requiring prospective validation.

Taken from cysteine to phenylalanine, the CDR3 has 15 residues. Of all the DNA, just the CDR3 is kept, 45 bases in frame from base 1. CDR1 and CDR2, looked up from the germline V gene (reference sequence), are GTSNPN and SVGIG. Germline trimming amounts to 5 bases on V and 2 bases on J, with 11 as the count of junction bases outside the gene matches. The time point label, as the study defines it: after dendritic cell vaccination, including at tumor progression/relapse. Patients were selected for having adequate residual fresh-frozen tumor tissue and more than two years of available survival data. Molecular status otherwise varied across the glioblastoma patients, but none of them carried an isocitrate dehydrogenase mutation. PBMC were collected before vaccination, two weeks after the third vaccination, and at tumor progression when it occurred. The Qiagen DNeasy Blood extraction Kit was used for extraction of genomic DNA.

As concerns this clone: There is no known antigen for this receptor. Per-base qualities were not stored, and no clone one base away is much larger.

The immunoSEQ assay amplified TCRB CDR3 regions from around 2.1 micrograms of genomic DNA, or from all available DNA when less than that amount was available. Multiplex PCR used 60 forward primers for TCR V beta segments and 13 reverse primers for J beta segments. Synthetic control templates were spiked into each sample at limiting dilution to estimate reads per starting template. Sequencing produced 87 bp reads on the Illumina HiSeq System. In the original analysis: PCR and sequencing errors were removed by merging closely related sequences with a nearest neighbor algorithm. TCR overlap was measured as the percentage of unique tumor TCR beta sequences also present in the same patient's peripheral blood. This immuneACCESS table, as held by TCRdb, lists in-frame sequences with V and J called but not all clones. Of the missing ones, under half trace to an unresolved V gene in checked studies; the others have no known cause. D and trimming come from the DNA, and the V and J calls and clone size come from that table. This sample comprises 91,000 or so clones, around 80% of them detected only once. About 5.7% of the sample lies in the top ten.

This TCR was recovered from a human donor with glioblastoma. This receptor chain uses TRBV30 and TRBJ2-5; 7 central bases correspond to TRBD1. The source material was blood, sampled after dendritic cell vaccination. The CDR3 is CAWAWGQLRQETQYF. The bases are TGTGCCTGGGCCTGGGGACAGCTAAGACAAGAGACCCAGTACTTC.